The next 24 T cell receptor beta chains were all read from a single sample in a study of molecular identifiers for immune sequencing clone quantification. TCRdb redid the calling of the PCR reads with MiXCR, one entry per CDR3 protein. The sample has 550,000 to 750,000 distinct CDR3 sequences; 15% to 20% are singletons. Sequencing was performed on naive CD8+ T cells from blood, with Jurkat cell RNA spiked in. Subset reported: FACS-sorted CD8+CD4-CCR7+CD45RA+ naive T cells. The source is a human donor in good health. Some libraries in this study had Jurkat cell RNA spiked in.

This clonotype occurred many times. The J gene is TRBJ1-1, the V gene TRBV4-2; D is uncertain. Trimming pared 5 bases from V and 7 bases from J, leaving 17 bases between. From germline, CDR1 is LGHNA and CDR2 YNFKEQ. The CDR3 is 14 amino acids. CDR3 sequence: CASSTEHGVDEAFF. The CDR3 bases are TGTGCCAGCAGCACTGAGCACGGGGTGGATGAAGCTTTCTTT.

This clonotype has just a few counts. The rearrangement joins TRBV3-1 to TRBJ2-7, with 7 positions matching TRBD1. Germline values: CDR1 LGHDT, CDR2 YNNKEL (reference sequence). Trimming cost V 5 bases and J 7 bases; bases outside gene matches: 11. There are 14 residues in the CDR3. The CDR3 DNA is TGTGCCAGCAGCTTCTCAACAGGGGCTGAAGAGCAGTACTTC. Protein: CASSFSTGAEEQYF.

This clonotype was picked up many times. The chain is built from TRBV12-3 or TRBV12-4 and TRBJ2-3; maybe TRBD1 (6 bases). The CDR3 has 16 residues. The germline V and J ends were trimmed by 3 bases and 1 base, with 14 bases remaining between them. CDR3 sequence (DNA): TGTGCCAGCAGTTTTGGACAGCTGAGGGGCACAGATACGCAGTATTTT. Translating it yields CASSFGQLRGTDTQYF.

This chain joins TRBV19 and TRBJ2-1; 7 nucleotides match TRBD2. This CDR3 has 16 residues. Germline V gene data show CDR1 as LNHDA and CDR2 as SQIVND (reference sequence). Germline trimming cut 2 bases from V and 8 bases from J; bases unmatched to any gene: 12. DNA for the CDR3: TGTGCCAGTAGTATAAGCTCCGCGGGAGTTAACGATGAGCAGTTCTTC. It encodes CASSISSAGVNDEQFF.

This clonotype was counted a few times. Possible read error: a much larger clone is one base away. The chain employs TRBV6-2 or TRBV6-3 and TRBJ2-7, with 8 bases matching TRBD1. This CDR3 comprises 14 residues. V shed 6 bases, J shed 2 bases, and the junction held 6 bases outside the gene matches. Looked up from germline, CDR1 is MNHEY and CDR2 is SVGEGT. CDR3 DNA: TGTGCCAGCAGGGGCCGGGACAGGACCTACGAGCAGTACTTC. Amino acids: CASRGRDRTYEQYF.

The chain combines TRBV5-1 with TRBJ2-1, with D unresolved. The CDR3 consists of 16 residues. Trimming took off 0 bases at V and 4 bases at J, with 14 bases between the two ends. From germline, CDR1 is SGHRS and CDR2 YFSETQ. CDR3 sequence (DNA): TGCGCCAGCAGCTTGGAACCGGGTACGACATACAATGAGCAGTTCTTC. Translation: CASSLEPGTTYNEQFF.

There are many counts of this clonotype. CDR3 residues: CASSQDPPGTPSYEQYF. The CDR3 DNA reads as TGCGCCAGCAGCCAAGACCCACCTGGGACGCCATCCTACGAGCAGTACTTC. The gene calls are TRBV4-1 and TRBJ2-7; D is tentatively TRBD1 or TRBD2 (5 bases each). Per the germline V gene, CDR1 is MGHRA and CDR2 is YSYEKL. The CDR3 extends over 17 amino acids. The V gene lost 0 bases and the J gene lost 1 base, with 16 bases spanning the gap.

This clonotype was observed many times. The chain links TRBV20-1 to TRBJ2-3, with 9 bases matching TRBD2. The J segment lost 4 bases and the V segment lost 3 bases, leaving 11 bases of the junction unmatched. Germline-derived CDR1 and CDR2 are DFQATT and SNEGSKA (reference sequence). The CDR3 length is 16 residues. For the CDR3, the DNA is TGCAGTGCTAGGGGATCGACTAGCGGCCCTTCAGATACGCAGTATTTT. Its translation is CSARGSTSGPSDTQYF.

In regard to this clonotype: Being one base from a much bigger clone, this may be a read error. The rearrangement links TRBV7-9 to TRBJ2-3; no firm D call. V lost 4 bases and J lost 11, with 16 bases in between. The germline CDR1 and CDR2 sequences are SEHNR and FQNEAQ (reference sequence). The CDR3 is 13 amino acids. CDR3 nucleotide sequence: TGTGCCAGCAGCTCCCCGAGTGTGGGCGGGCAGTATTTT. This codes for CASSSPSVGGQYF.

The chain recombines TRBV7-9 with TRBJ2-3; no definite D call. Germline V gene lookup returns CDR1 SEHNR and CDR2 FQNEAQ (reference sequence). The CDR3 extends over 15 amino acids. V gave up 5 bases and J gave up 6 bases, with 18 bases separating them. CDR3 region: CASSPLGGDGDTQYF. The CDR3 DNA follows: TGTGCCAGCAGCCCCCTAGGCGGTGATGGGGATACGCAGTATTTT.

This clonotype came up many times. V is TRBV6-2 or TRBV6-3 and J is TRBJ2-7; 8 nucleotides line up with TRBD1. The junction had 5 bases not matched to a gene; V was cut back by 5 bases and J by 5 bases. CDR1 MNHEY and CDR2 SVGEGT come from the germline V gene. CDR3 length: 13 residues. The CDR3 loop is CASSPQGADEQYF. The CDR3 bases are TGTGCCAGCAGTCCCCAGGGGGCGGACGAGCAGTACTTC.

This clonotype was observed many times. This sequence joins TRBV7-9 and TRBJ1-5; TRBD1 might be the D (6 bases). V was cut by 6 bases and J by 0 bases, with 12 bases left in between. CDR1 SEHNR and CDR2 FQNEAQ come from the germline V gene (reference sequence). This CDR3 comprises 15 residues. CDR3 residues: CASSSGQNSNQPQHF. The CDR3 region has the DNA TGTGCCAGCAGTTCTGGACAGAATAGCAATCAGCCCCAGCATTTT.

This clonotype was picked up a small number of times. The chain joins TRBV6-5 to TRBJ2-5; the match to TRBD2 covers 7 bases. In germline, CDR1 is MNHEY, CDR2 SVGAGI. The CDR3 extends over 15 amino acids. Unmatched junction bases numbered 4, after V lost 3 bases and J lost 0 bases. CDR3 sequence: CASSYRLADQETQYF. As DNA, the CDR3 is TGTGCCAGCAGTTATCGCCTAGCGGACCAAGAGACCCAGTACTTC.

Note on this clonotype: Given a much more abundant clone one base away, this may be a read error. The chain employs TRBV27 and TRBJ1-4; the match to TRBD1 covers 9 bases. Per the germline V gene, CDR1 is MNHEY and CDR2 is SMNVEV (reference sequence). The CDR3 has 18 residues. The J segment lost 2 bases and the V segment lost 4 bases, leaving 11 bases of the junction unmatched. The CDR3 loop is CASSSWPGTGSTNEKLFF. The CDR3 nucleotides read TGTGCCAGCAGTTCATGGCCCGGGACAGGGTCGACTAATGAAAAACTGTTTTTT.

In the case of this clonotype: Given a much more abundant clone one base away, this may be a read error. V usage is TRBV6-5 and J usage is TRBJ2-7; perhaps TRBD2 as D (6 bases). V was pared by 7 bases and J by 5 bases, with 15 bases between. The CDR3 totals 13 residues. The germline CDR1 and CDR2 sequences are MNHEY and SVGAGI. The CDR3 coding sequence is TGTGCCAGCAACTCCGGAGGGTTGCACGAGCAGTACTTC. As protein: CASNSGGLHEQYF.

This clonotype was found many times. CDR3: CASSQDYLQETQYF. In DNA form, the CDR3 reads TGCGCCAGCAGCCAAGATTACTTACAAGAGACCCAGTACTTC. The V gene is TRBV4-3, the J gene TRBJ2-5; D remains ambiguous. This CDR3 spans 14 amino acids. Germline V CDR1 and CDR2: LGHNA, YSLEER. Trimming shortened V by 0 bases and J by 2 bases, and 7 bases separated the two germline ends.

The table lists this clonotype with a count of one. A much larger clonotype is one base distant, so this may be a read error. Given the absence of the conserved phenylalanine or tryptophan at the CDR3 end, a read error is likely. Here the CDR3 reads CASSYGGQGFEQYS. The CDR3 DNA reads TGTGCCAGCAGTTACGGGGGACAGGGGTTCGAGCAGTACTCC. This sequence joins TRBV6-2 or TRBV6-3 and TRBJ2-7, with 10 bases fitting TRBD1. There are 14 residues in the CDR3. In germline, CDR1 is MNHEY, CDR2 SVGEGT. V lost 2 bases and J lost 6; bases outside the gene matches: 4.

This clonotype showed up many times. V and J are TRBV7-6 and TRBJ2-4, with TRBD1 matching over 9 bases. V trimming: 5 bases; J trimming: 2 bases; junction bases outside the gene matches: 4. CDR3 length: 15 residues. Germline V gene data show CDR1 as SGHVS and CDR2 as FNYEAQ. In DNA form, the CDR3 reads TGTGCCAGCAGCCCGGGACAGGGCACCAAAAACATTCAGTACTTC. The encoded protein is CASSPGQGTKNIQYF.

Many counts were recorded for this clonotype. J is TRBJ2-5 and V is TRBV20-1, with D hard to call. Germline CDR1 is DFQATT and CDR2 is SNEGSKA (reference sequence). CDR3 length: 14 amino acids. V lost 5 bases and J lost 1, with 14 bases in between. As DNA, the CDR3 is TGCAGTGCTCGGCCTTCCGGTGGCCAAGAGACCCAGTACTTC. This sequence encodes CSARPSGGQETQYF.

This clonotype was detected a few times. The chain has TRBV20-1 and TRBJ2-7, with D perhaps matching TRBD1 (5 bases). The CDR3 sequence is 15 residues long. Trimming removed 0 bases from V and 0 bases from J, with 12 bases in between. CDR1 and CDR2 (germline): DFQATT, SNEGSKA (reference sequence). The CDR3 coding sequence is TGCAGTGCTAGAGATCGCAGGGTAAGCTCCTACGAGCAGTACTTC. Protein product: CSARDRRVSSYEQYF.

This clonotype showed up many times. The chain employs TRBV6-6 and TRBJ2-7, with TRBD1 matching 7 bases. Germline CDR1 reads MNHNY; CDR2 reads SVGAGI (reference sequence). The CDR3 contains 15 residues. V lost 2 bases to trimming and J lost 2 bases; unmatched junction nucleotides: 6. The CDR3 protein is CASSYAPGQTYEQYF. The CDR3 DNA is TGTGCCAGCAGTTACGCTCCGGGACAGACCTACGAGCAGTACTTC.

This clonotype occurred many times. As DNA, the CDR3 is TGTGCCAGCAGCAAAATATCTCCGCTACCGGTCCACGAGCAGTACTTC. Protein product: CASSKISPLPVHEQYF. The chain recombines TRBV21-1 with TRBJ2-7; TRBD2 reflects the table's D call only, with no check against the DNA. TRBV21-1 is recorded as a pseudogene. CDR3 length: 16 amino acids.

The chain is built from TRBV20-1 and TRBJ2-1; 11 bases line up with TRBD2. In germline, CDR1 is DFQATT, CDR2 SNEGSKA (reference sequence). J gave up 4 bases and V 6 bases, and 5 bases lay outside the gene matches. This CDR3 has 14 residues. CDR3 protein: CSAKLAGVYNEQFF. The CDR3 nucleotides read TGCAGTGCCAAACTAGCGGGGGTATACAATGAGCAGTTCTTC.

The CDR3 DNA is TGCGCCAGCAGCCATTGGACAGGGTCCTACGAGCAGTACTTC. As protein: CASSHWTGSYEQYF. The J gene is TRBJ2-7, the V gene TRBV4-3; 8 bases map to TRBD1. Germline V lookup: CDR1 LGHNA, CDR2 YSLEER. The length of the CDR3 is 14 residues. V was clipped by 3 bases and J by 1 base; unmatched bases: 2.